This T cell receptor (beta chain) stems from a study of OX40 agonist ivuxolimab in advanced cancers. The data were produced by immunoSEQ multiplex PCR, yet TCRdb's version contains in-frame clones alone and is incomplete. The table includes fewer than 60,000 clones, approximately 80% detected once. V lost 8 bases, J lost 4 bases, and 18 bases lay in between. Germline assignment: CDR1 SNHLY and CDR2 FYNNEI. The CDR3 is made up of 16 amino acids. The sample was CD4+ or CD8+ T cells sorted from blood, taken in a trial of the OX40 agonist ivuxolimab. The TCR originated in an adult with an advanced solid tumor such as melanoma, head and neck, liver or kidney cancer. This chain links TRBV2 with TRBJ1-6; possibly TRBD1 for D (5 bases). This CDR3 reads CASCQAWGGYNSPLHF. The CDR3, as DNA: TGTGCCAGCTGCCAGGCGTGGGGGGGATATAATTCACCCCTCCACTTT.